The 24 T cell receptor beta chains in this list originate from one sample, sequenced in a study of OX40 agonist ivuxolimab in advanced cancers. Repertoires were generated with immunoSEQ multiplex PCR, while TCRdb's copy carries only in-frame clones and drops some. The table records 55,000 to 70,000 clones, approximately 90% of them present only once. The source material was CD4+ or CD8+ T cells sorted from blood, sampled in a trial of the OX40 agonist ivuxolimab. The receptors shown here come from an adult with an advanced solid tumor such as melanoma, head and neck, liver or kidney cancer.

V gene TRBV5-1 combines with J gene TRBJ1-4; D is undetermined. The V gene's germline CDR1 is SGHRS and CDR2 YFSETQ. The CDR3 covers 14 residues. Trimming removed 5 bases at V and 0 bases at J, with 8 bases between. The CDR3 sequence is CASSLGSTNEKLFF. DNA of the CDR3: TGCGCCAGCAGTCTAGGGTCAACTAATGAAAAACTGTTTTTT.

The rearrangement joins TRBV6-5 to TRBJ2-7; TRBD2 aligns across 9 bases. Germline V gene lookup returns CDR1 MNHEY and CDR2 SVGAGI. The CDR3 has 15 residues. V was pared by 0 bases and J by 7 bases, with 7 bases of the junction left unmatched. This CDR3 is CASSYSLGLAGEQYF. The DNA for the CDR3 is TGTGCCAGCAGTTACTCGCTGGGACTAGCTGGGGAGCAGTACTTC.

This sequence joins TRBV5-1 and TRBJ2-5; TRBD2 matches 8 bases. The germline gives CDR1 SGHRS, CDR2 YFSETQ. This CDR3 region has 14 residues. V dropped 1 base and J dropped 5; count of bases not matched to a gene: 4. The CDR3 loop is CASSLYGGGETQYF. The CDR3 region has the DNA TGCGCCAGCAGCTTGTACGGCGGGGGGGAGACCCAGTACTTC.

This clone showed up just once. The chain has TRBV28 and TRBJ2-6, with D perhaps TRBD1 (5 bases). V lost 4 bases and J 2 bases, leaving 9 bases between the germline ends. Per germline, CDR1 MDHEN and CDR2 SYDVKM. The CDR3 runs 15 residues. As DNA, the CDR3 is TGTGCCAGCAGTTCCGCAGGGACTGGGGCCAACGTCCTGACTTTC. Translated: CASSSAGTGANVLTF.

This clone appeared a single time. This chain uses TRBV29-1 with TRBJ2-1; 12 bases fit TRBD2. Germline CDR1 reads SQVTM; CDR2 reads ANQGSEA. The CDR3 has 15 amino acids. After removal of 7 bases from V and 4 bases from J, the junction contained 8 bases not matched to a gene. The DNA of the CDR3 is TGCAGCGGTATAATACTAGCGGGGGGTTACAATGAGCAGTTCTTC. Translated, it gives CSGIILAGGYNEQFF.

The chain links TRBV7-8 to TRBJ1-2; 11 nucleotides match TRBD1. Germline loops: CDR1 SGHVS, CDR2 FQNEAQ. This CDR3 is 14 amino acids long. Losses at the gene ends were 9 bases for V and 3 bases for J; bases not matched to a gene: 6. The CDR3 here is CASLRDRGDYGYTF. CDR3 nucleotide sequence: TGTGCCAGTCTCCGGGACAGGGGGGACTATGGCTACACCTTC.

The V and J genes are TRBV19 and TRBJ1-6, with D maybe TRBD1 (6 bases). CDR3 length: 16 residues. Trimming took off 5 bases at V and 10 bases at J, with 21 bases between the two ends. Germline V lookup: CDR1 LNHDA, CDR2 SQIVND (reference sequence). CDR3 region: CASSDRGRWTRSPLHF. The CDR3 bases are TGTGCCAGTAGTGATCGGGGGCGCTGGACCCGGTCACCCCTCCACTTT. Supplemented by reference TRBV19 and TRBJ1-6, the full variable domain reads DGGITQSPKYLFRKEGQNVTLSCEQNLNHDAMYWYRQDPGQGLRLIYYSQIVNDFQKGDIAEGYSVSREKKESFPLTVTSAQKNPTAFYLCASSDRGRWTRSPLHFGNGTRLTVT.

The gene calls are TRBV4-1 and TRBJ2-1; D not resolved. This CDR3 has 13 amino acids. V was cut by 7 bases and J by 6 bases, with 13 bases left in between. In germline, CDR1 is MGHRA, CDR2 YSYEKL. CDR3 region: CASINAVSNEQFF. In DNA, the CDR3 is TGCGCCAGCATCAACGCGGTGAGCAATGAGCAGTTCTTC.

V is TRBV7-3 and J is TRBJ1-1, with 8 positions matching TRBD1. The J segment lost 4 bases and the V segment lost 5 bases, leaving 6 bases of the junction unmatched. Looked up from germline, CDR1 is SGHTA and CDR2 is FQGTGA. The CDR3 extends over 14 amino acids. The DNA of the CDR3 is TGTGCCAGCAGCGAGGGGGACAGGTTCACTGAAGCTTTCTTT. Residues: CASSEGDRFTEAFF. Drawing the rest from reference TRBV7-3 and TRBJ1-1, the complete variable domain is GAGVSQTPSNKVTEKGKYVELRCDPISGHTALYWYRQSLGQGPEFLIYFQGTGAADDSGLPNDRFFAVRPEGSVSTLKIQRTERGDSAVYLCASSEGDRFTEAFFGQGTRLTVV.

The rearrangement joins TRBV28 to TRBJ2-5, with a tentative D call TRBD2 (6 bases). The CDR3 spans 14 residues. V lost 4 bases and J 7 bases, leaving 16 bases between the germline ends. CDR1 MDHEN and CDR2 SYDVKM come from the germline V gene. CDR3 sequence reads: CASSSLATRGTQYF. The CDR3 coding sequence is TGTGCCAGCAGTTCTCTAGCGACGAGGGGGACCCAGTACTTC.

CDR3 sequence reads: CASSSRLQANYGYTF. CDR3 nucleotide sequence: TGTGCCAGCAGCTCCAGGCTTCAAGCTAACTATGGCTACACCTTC. The chain links TRBV11-2 to TRBJ1-2; unclear D gene. V was clipped by 4 bases and J by 0 bases, with 12 bases between them. Germline V CDR1 and CDR2: SGHAT, FQNNGV. CDR3 length: 15 amino acids.

This chain uses TRBV6-4 with TRBJ2-6, with 9 nucleotides matching TRBD1. This CDR3 contains 18 residues. Unmatched junction bases numbered 11, after V lost 4 bases and J lost 4 bases. Per germline, CDR1 MRHNA and CDR2 SNTAGT. The CDR3 DNA follows: TGTGCCAGCAGTGTAGGGGGGACAGGGAGGGCCGGGGCCAACGTCCTGACTTTC. As protein: CASSVGGTGRAGANVLTF.

The chain employs TRBV6-6 and TRBJ2-4; D is unclear. Trimming took off 0 bases at V and 1 base at J, with 10 bases between the two ends. This CDR3 has 16 residues. Germline CDR1 and CDR2: MNHNY and SVGAGI (reference sequence). The CDR3 region has the DNA TGTGCCAGCAGTTACTCTGGCCTTGCTGCCAAAAACATTCAGTACTTC. It specifies CASSYSGLAAKNIQYF.

The rearrangement joins TRBV4-1 to TRBJ2-2, with D unclear. Trimming took off 3 bases at V and 4 bases at J, with 18 bases between the two ends. The CDR3 has 17 residues. The germline V gene encodes CDR1 MGHRA and CDR2 YSYEKL. The CDR3 spells CASSHLDMGWITGELFF. CDR3 DNA sequence: TGCGCCAGCAGCCATCTTGATATGGGGTGGATCACCGGGGAGCTGTTTTTT.

V gene TRBV28 combines with J gene TRBJ1-5, with D possibly matching TRBD1 (5 bases). This CDR3 is built from 18 residues. The germline CDR1 and CDR2 sequences are MDHEN and SYDVKM. Trimming pared 5 bases from V and 0 bases from J, leaving 20 bases between. DNA for the CDR3: TGTGCCAGCAGTCCACTAACCCACAGGTTCCCTAGCAATCAGCCCCAGCATTTT. Translated, it gives CASSPLTHRFPSNQPQHF.

The V call is TRBV19, the J call TRBJ1-3; 9 bases are shared with TRBD1. Germline loops: CDR1 LNHDA, CDR2 SQIVND (reference sequence). Trimming removed 5 bases from V and 0 bases from J; junction bases left unmatched: 8. The CDR3 runs to 17 residues. The CDR3 bases are TGTGCCAGTAGTGCAACTGACAGGGGGATCTCTGGAAACACCATATATTTT. Its translation is CASSATDRGISGNTIYF.

The chain is built from TRBV7-8 and TRBJ2-1; TRBD2 matches at 12 bases. Trimming at V came to 1 base and at J to 6 bases, leaving 10 bases not matched to a gene. Per the germline V gene, CDR1 is SGHVS and CDR2 is FQNEAQ. There are 18 residues in the CDR3. The CDR3, as DNA: TGTGCCAGCAGCTTAGTGGAGCCGACTAGCGGGAGTCTCAATGAGCAGTTCTTC. Amino acids: CASSLVEPTSGSLNEQFF.

The chain has TRBV28 and TRBJ1-3; 7 bases fit TRBD1. Germline CDR1 MDHEN, CDR2 SYDVKM. V shed 8 bases, J shed 0 bases, and the junction held 10 bases outside the gene matches. The CDR3 has 16 residues. The CDR3 loop reads CASRLGTANSGNTIYF. The DNA for the CDR3 is TGTGCCAGCCGGCTGGGGACAGCGAACTCTGGAAACACCATATATTTT. Drawing the rest from reference TRBV28 and TRBJ1-3, the complete variable domain is DVKVTQSSRYLVKRTGEKVFLECVQDMDHENMFWYRQDPGLGLRLIYFSYDVKMKEKGDIPEGYSVSREKKERFSLILESASTNQTSMYLCASRLGTANSGNTIYFGEGSWLTVV.

The chain has TRBV7-2 and TRBJ1-1, with a tentative D call TRBD1 (6 bases). This CDR3 comprises 14 residues. Germline-derived CDR1 and CDR2 are SGHTA and FQGNSA. The V gene lost 2 bases and the J gene lost 4 bases, with 11 bases spanning the gap. The CDR3 is CASSLSRGSTEAFF. CDR3 DNA: TGTGCCAGCAGCTTAAGCAGGGGATCCACTGAAGCTTTCTTT.

The chain links TRBV10-3 to TRBJ2-3; no firm D call. Germline CDR1 ENHRY, CDR2 SYGVKD. The CDR3 has 14 residues. V lost 6 bases to trimming and J lost 0 bases, with 10 bases between them. CDR3 sequence: CAIRGSFSTDTQYF. In nucleotides, the CDR3 is TGTGCCATCAGGGGTAGCTTTAGCACAGATACGCAGTATTTT.

The J gene is TRBJ1-2, the V gene TRBV19; possible D gene TRBD1, 6 bases. CDR1 is LNHDA and CDR2 is SQIVND in the germline V gene (reference sequence). Trimming shortened V by 7 bases and J by 0 bases, and 12 bases separated the two germline ends. CDR3 length: 14 amino acids. The CDR3 sequence: CASNWQGTNYGYTF. The CDR3 DNA sequence: TGTGCCAGTAACTGGCAGGGGACTAACTATGGCTACACCTTC.

The chain is built from TRBV6-1 and TRBJ1-5, with a weak D call TRBD1 (6 bases). The V gene's germline CDR1 is MNHNS and CDR2 SASEGT. CDR3 size: 15 residues. V was cut by 0 bases and J by 9 bases, with 15 bases left in between. In DNA form, the CDR3 reads TGTGCCAGCAGTGAAGCGCGGGGGGCCTTTAGGCCCCAGCATTTT. Translating gives CASSEARGAFRPQHF.

V and J are TRBV5-4 and TRBJ1-2; D is possibly TRBD1 (5 bases). CDR1 SGHNT and CDR2 YYREEE come from the germline V gene (reference sequence). The CDR3 spans 13 residues. V was cut by 2 bases and J by 3 bases, with 8 bases left in between. CDR3 sequence reads: CASSFGRDYGYTF. The DNA for the CDR3 is TGTGCCAGCAGCTTCGGCAGGGACTATGGCTACACCTTC.

The chain joins TRBV7-6 to TRBJ1-1; no reliable D call. The length of the CDR3 is 12 residues. Germline V gene data show CDR1 as SGHVS and CDR2 as FNYEAQ. V was shortened by 1 base and J by 9 bases, with 9 bases between the two germline ends. In DNA, the CDR3 is TGTGCCAGCAGCTTAGACCCCACGAAAGCTTTCTTT. Protein product: CASSLDPTKAFF.